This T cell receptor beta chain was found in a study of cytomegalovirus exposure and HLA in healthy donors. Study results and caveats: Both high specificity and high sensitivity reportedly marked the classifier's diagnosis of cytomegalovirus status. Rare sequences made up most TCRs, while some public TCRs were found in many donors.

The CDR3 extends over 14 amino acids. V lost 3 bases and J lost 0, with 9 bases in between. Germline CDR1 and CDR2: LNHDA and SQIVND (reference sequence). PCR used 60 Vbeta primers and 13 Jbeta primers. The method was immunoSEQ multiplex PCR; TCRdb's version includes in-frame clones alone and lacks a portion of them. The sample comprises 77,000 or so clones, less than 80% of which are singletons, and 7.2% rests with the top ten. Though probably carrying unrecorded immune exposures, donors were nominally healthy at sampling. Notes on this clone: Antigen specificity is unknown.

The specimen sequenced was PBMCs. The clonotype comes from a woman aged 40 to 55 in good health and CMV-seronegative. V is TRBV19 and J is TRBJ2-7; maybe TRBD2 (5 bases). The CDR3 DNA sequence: TGTGCCAGTAGTATTAGACTAAGCTCCTACGAGCAGTACTTC. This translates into CASSIRLSSYEQYF.